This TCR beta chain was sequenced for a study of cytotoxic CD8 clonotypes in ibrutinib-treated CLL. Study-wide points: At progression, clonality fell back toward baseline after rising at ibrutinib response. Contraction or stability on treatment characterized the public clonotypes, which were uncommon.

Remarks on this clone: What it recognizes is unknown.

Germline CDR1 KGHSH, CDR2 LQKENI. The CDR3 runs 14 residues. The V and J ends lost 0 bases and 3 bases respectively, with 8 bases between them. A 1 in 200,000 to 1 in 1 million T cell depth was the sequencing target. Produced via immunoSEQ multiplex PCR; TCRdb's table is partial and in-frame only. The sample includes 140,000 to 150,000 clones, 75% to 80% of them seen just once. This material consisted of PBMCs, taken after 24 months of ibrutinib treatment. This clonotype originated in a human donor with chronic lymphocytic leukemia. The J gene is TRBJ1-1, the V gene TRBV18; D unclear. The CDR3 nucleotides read TGTGCCAGCTCACCACCGGCGCAGTACACTGAAGCTTTCTTT. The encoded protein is CASSPPAQYTEAFF.